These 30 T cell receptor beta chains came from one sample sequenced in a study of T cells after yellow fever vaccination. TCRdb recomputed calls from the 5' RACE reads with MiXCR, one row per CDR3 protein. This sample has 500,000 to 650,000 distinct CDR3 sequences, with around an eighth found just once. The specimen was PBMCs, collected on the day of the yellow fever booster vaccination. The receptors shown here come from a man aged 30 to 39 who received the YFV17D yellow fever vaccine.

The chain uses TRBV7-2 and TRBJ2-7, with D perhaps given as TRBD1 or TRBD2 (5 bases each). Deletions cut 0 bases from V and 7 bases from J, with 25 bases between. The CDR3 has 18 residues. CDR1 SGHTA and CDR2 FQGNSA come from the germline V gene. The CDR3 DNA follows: TGTGCCAGCAGCTTAGCGGGTCCTAGGGGACGATCAAATAAAGAGCAGTACTTC. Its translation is CASSLAGPRGRSNKEQYF. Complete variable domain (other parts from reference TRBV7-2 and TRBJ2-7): GAGVSQSPSNKVTEKGKDVELRCDPISGHTALYWYRQSLGQGLEFLIYFQGNSAPDKSGLPSDRFSAERTGGSVSTLTIQRTQQEDSAVYLCASSLAGPRGRSNKEQYFGPGTRLTVT.

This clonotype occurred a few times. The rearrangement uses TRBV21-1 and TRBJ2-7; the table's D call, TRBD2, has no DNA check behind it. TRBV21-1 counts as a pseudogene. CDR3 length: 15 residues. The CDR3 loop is CASSKNFPGLYEQYF. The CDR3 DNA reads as TGTGCCAGCAGCAAAAATTTCCCGGGACTTTACGAGCAGTACTTC.

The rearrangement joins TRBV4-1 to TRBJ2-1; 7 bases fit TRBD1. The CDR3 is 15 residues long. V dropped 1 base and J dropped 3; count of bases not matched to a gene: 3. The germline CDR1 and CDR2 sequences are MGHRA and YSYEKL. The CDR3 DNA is TGCGCCAGCAGCCAAGCGGACAGGTTCTACAATGAGCAGTTCTTC. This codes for CASSQADRFYNEQFF.

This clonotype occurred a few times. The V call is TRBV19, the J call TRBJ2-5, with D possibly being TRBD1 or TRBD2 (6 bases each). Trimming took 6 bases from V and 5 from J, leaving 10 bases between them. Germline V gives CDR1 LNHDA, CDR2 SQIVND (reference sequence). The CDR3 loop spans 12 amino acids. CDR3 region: CASRQGRETQYF. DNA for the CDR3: TGTGCCAGTAGGCAGGGGAGGGAGACCCAGTACTTC. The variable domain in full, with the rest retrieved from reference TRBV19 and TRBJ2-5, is DGGITQSPKYLFRKEGQNVTLSCEQNLNHDAMYWYRQDPGQGLRLIYYSQIVNDFQKGDIAEGYSVSREKKESFPLTVTSAQKNPTAFYLCASRQGRETQYFGPGTRLLVL.

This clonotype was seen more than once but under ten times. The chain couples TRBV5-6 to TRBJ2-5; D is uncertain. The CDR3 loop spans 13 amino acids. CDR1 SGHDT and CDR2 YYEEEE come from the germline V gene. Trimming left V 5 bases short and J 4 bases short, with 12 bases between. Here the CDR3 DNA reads TGTGCCAGCAGACTGGGGTTAGTAGAGACCCAGTACTTC. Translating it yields CASRLGLVETQYF.

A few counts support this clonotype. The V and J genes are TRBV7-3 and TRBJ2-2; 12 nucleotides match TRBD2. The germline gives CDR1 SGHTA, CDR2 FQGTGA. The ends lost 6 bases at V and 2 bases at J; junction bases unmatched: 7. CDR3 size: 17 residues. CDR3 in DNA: TGTGCCAGCAGTCCCGGACTAGCGGGGTTTAACACCGGGGAGCTGTTTTTT. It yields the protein CASSPGLAGFNTGELFF.

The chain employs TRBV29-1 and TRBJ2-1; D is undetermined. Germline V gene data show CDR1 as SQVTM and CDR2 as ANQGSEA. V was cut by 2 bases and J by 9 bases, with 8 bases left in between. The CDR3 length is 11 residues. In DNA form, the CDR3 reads TGCAGCGTTGAATCCGCTAGTGAGCAGTTCTTC. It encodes CSVESASEQFF.

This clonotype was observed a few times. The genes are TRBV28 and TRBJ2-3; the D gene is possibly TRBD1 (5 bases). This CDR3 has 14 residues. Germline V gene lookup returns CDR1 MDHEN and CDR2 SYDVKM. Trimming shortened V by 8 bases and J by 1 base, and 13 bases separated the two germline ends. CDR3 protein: CASRSRARTDTQYF. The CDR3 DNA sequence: TGTGCCAGCCGCTCCAGGGCCCGCACAGATACGCAGTATTTT.

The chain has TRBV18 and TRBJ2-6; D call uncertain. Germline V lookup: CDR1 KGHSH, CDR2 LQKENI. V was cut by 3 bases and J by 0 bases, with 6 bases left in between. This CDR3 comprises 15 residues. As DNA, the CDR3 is TGTGCCAGCTCACCGTACGACTCTGGGGCCAACGTCCTGACTTTC. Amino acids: CASSPYDSGANVLTF.

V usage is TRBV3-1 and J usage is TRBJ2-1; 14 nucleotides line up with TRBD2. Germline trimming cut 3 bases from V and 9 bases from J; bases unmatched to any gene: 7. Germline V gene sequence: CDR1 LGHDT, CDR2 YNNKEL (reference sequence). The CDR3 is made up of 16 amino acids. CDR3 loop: CASSHLGLAGGGEQFF. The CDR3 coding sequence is TGTGCCAGCAGCCACCTCGGACTAGCGGGAGGCGGTGAGCAGTTCTTC.

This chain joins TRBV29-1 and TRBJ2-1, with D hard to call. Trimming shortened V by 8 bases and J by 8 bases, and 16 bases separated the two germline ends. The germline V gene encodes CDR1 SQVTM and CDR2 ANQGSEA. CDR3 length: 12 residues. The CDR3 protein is CSPPENGHEQFF. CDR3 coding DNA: TGCAGCCCACCCGAGAACGGGCATGAGCAGTTCTTC.

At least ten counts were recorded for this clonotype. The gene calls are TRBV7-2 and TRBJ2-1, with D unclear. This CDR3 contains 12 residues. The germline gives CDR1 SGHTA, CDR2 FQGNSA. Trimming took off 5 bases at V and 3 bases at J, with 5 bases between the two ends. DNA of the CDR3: TGTGCCAGCAGCACGGACTACAATGAGCAGTTCTTC. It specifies CASSTDYNEQFF.

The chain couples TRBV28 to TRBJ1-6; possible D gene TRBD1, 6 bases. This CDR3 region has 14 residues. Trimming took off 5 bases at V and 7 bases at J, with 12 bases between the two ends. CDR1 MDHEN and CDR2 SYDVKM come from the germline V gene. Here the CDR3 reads CASSTGQPNSPLHF. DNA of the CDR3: TGTGCCAGCAGTACTGGACAGCCCAATTCACCCCTCCACTTT.

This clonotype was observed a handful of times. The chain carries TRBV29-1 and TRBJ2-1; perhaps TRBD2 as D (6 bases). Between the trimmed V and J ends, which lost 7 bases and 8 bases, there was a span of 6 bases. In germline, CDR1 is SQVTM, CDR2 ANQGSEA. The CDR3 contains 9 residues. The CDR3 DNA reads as TGCAGCGCGGGGGATGAGCAGTTCTTC. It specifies CSAGDEQFF.

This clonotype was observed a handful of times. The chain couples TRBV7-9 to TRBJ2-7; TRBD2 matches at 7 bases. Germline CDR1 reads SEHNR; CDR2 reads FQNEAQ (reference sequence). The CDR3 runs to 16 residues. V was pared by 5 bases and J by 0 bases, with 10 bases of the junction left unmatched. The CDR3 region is CASSITRGGYSYEQYF. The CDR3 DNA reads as TGTGCCAGCAGCATTACGAGGGGAGGGTACTCCTACGAGCAGTACTTC.

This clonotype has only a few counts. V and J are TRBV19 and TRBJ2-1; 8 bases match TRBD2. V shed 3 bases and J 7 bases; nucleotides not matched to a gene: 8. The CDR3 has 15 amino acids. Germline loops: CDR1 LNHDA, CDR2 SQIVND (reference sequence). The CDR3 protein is CASSIVSGRGNEQFF. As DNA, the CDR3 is TGTGCCAGTAGTATCGTCAGCGGGAGAGGTAATGAGCAGTTCTTC.

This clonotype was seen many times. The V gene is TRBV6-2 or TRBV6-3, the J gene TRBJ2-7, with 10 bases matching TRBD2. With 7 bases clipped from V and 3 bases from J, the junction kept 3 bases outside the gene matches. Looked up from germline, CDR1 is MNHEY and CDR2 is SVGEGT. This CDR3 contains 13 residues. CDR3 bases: TGTGCCAGCACCCTAGCGGGAGTCTACGAGCAGTACTTC. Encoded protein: CASTLAGVYEQYF.

The CDR3 protein is CASIGGRYGYTF. CDR3 bases: TGTGCCAGCATCGGGGGACGCTATGGCTACACCTTC. The rearrangement joins TRBV6-2 or TRBV6-3 to TRBJ1-2, with D possibly TRBD1 on 5 matching bases. Between the trimmed V and J ends, which lost 7 bases and 4 bases, there was a span of 10 bases. CDR1 is MNHEY, CDR2 SVGEGT, per germline. This CDR3 is 12 amino acids long.

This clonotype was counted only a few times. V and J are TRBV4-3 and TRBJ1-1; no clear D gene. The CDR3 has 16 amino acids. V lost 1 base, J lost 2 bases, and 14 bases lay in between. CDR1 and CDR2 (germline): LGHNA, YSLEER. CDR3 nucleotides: TGCGCCAGCAGCCAAGTCAAGGAGGGTGACAACACTGAAGCTTTCTTT. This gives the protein CASSQVKEGDNTEAFF.

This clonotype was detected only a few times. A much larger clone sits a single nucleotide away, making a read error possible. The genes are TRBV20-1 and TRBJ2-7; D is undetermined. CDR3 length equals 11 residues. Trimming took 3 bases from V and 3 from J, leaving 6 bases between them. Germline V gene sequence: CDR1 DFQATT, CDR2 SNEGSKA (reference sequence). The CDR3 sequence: CSARKNYEQYF. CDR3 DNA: TGCAGTGCTAGGAAGAACTACGAGCAGTACTTC.

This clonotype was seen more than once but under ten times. The CDR3 DNA reads TGCGCCAGCAGTTCCCCGGGACAGAGCCATCAAGAGACCCAGTACTTC. Translating gives CASSSPGQSHQETQYF. This chain connects TRBV23-1 to TRBJ2-5; the match to TRBD1 covers 7 bases. TRBV23-1 is labeled an ORF, and its function is uncertain. The CDR3 is 16 amino acids. V lost 5 bases, J lost 2 bases, and 11 bases stayed unmatched.

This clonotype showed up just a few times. The CDR3 sequence is CASSSGNQGYTF. In nucleotides, the CDR3 is TGTGCCAGCAGCTCAGGGAATCAGGGCTACACCTTC. V usage is TRBV7-9 and J usage is TRBJ1-2, with D perhaps TRBD1 (5 bases). Germline loops: CDR1 SEHNR, CDR2 FQNEAQ (reference sequence). V shed 4 bases and J shed 8 bases, with 11 bases lying between them. CDR3 size: 12 residues.

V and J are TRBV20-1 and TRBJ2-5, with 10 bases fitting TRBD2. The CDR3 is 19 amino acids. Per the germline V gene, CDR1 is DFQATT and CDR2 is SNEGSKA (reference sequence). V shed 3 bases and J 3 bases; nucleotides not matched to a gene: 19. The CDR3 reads CSASPSYGGLAAWEETQYF. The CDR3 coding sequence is TGCAGTGCTAGTCCTTCCTACGGTGGACTAGCGGCCTGGGAAGAGACCCAGTACTTC.

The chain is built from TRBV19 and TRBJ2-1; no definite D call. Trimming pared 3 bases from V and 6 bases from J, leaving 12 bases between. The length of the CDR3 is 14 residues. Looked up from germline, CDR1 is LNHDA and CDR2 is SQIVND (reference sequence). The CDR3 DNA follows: TGTGCCAGTAGTATTGAAGGCACTTTCAATGAGCAGTTCTTC. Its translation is CASSIEGTFNEQFF.

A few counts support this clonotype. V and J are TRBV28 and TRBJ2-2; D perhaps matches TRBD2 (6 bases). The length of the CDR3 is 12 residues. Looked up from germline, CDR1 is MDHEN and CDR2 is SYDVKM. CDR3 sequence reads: CASNRDSGELFF. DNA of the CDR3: TGTGCTTCTAACCGGGACTCCGGGGAGCTGTTTTTT.

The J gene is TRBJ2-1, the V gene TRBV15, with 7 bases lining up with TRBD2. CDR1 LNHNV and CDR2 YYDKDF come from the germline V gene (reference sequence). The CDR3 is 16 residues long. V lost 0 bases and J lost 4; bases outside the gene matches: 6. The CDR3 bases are TGTGCCACCAGCAGAGACAGGAGGGAGGGGTACAATGAGCAGTTCTTC. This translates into CATSRDRREGYNEQFF.

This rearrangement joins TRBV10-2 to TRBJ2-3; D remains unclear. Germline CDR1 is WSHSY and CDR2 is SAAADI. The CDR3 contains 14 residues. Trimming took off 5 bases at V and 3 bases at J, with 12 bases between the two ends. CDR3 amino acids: CASSRTQLTDTQYF. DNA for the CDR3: TGCGCCAGCAGTCGCACCCAACTAACAGATACGCAGTATTTT.

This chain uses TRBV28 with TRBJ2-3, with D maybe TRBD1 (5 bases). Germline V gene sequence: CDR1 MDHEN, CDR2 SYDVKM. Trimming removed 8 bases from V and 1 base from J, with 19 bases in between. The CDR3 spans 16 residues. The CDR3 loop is CASGPPPGAGTDTQYF. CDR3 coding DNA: TGTGCCAGCGGGCCACCCCCTGGGGCAGGCACAGATACGCAGTATTTT.

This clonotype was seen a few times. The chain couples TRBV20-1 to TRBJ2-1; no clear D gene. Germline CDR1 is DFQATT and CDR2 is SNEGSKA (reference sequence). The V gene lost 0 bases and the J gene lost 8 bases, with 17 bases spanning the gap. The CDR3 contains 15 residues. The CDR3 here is CSARDRRTAGDEQFF. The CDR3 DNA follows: TGCAGTGCTAGAGATCGACGGACGGCCGGCGATGAGCAGTTCTTC.

As DNA, the CDR3 is TGTGCCAGCTCACCTACAGGGGCCAGCAATCAGCCCCAGCATTTT. Its protein product is CASSPTGASNQPQHF. This chain joins TRBV18 and TRBJ1-5; 7 bases align to TRBD1. Germline CDR1 and CDR2: KGHSH and LQKENI. With 3 bases clipped from V and 1 base from J, the junction kept 3 bases outside the gene matches. CDR3 length: 15 amino acids.